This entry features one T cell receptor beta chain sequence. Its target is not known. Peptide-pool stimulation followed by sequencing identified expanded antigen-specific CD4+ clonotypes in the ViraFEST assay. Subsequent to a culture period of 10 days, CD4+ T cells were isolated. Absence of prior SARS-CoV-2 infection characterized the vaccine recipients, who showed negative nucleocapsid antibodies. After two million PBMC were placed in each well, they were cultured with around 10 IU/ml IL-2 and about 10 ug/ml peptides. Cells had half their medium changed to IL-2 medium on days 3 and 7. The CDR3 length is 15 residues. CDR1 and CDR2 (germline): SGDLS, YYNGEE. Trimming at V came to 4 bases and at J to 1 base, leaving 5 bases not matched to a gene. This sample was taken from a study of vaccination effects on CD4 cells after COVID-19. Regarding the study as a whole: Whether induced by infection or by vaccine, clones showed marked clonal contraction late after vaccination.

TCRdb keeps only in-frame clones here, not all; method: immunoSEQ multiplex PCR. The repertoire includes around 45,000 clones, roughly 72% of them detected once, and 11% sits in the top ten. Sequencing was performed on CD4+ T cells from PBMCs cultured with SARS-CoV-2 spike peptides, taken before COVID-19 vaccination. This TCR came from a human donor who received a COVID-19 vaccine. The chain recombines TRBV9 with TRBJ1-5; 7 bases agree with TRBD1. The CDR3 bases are TGTGCCAGCAGCCTAACGACAGGGAGCAATCAGCCCCAGCATTTT. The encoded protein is CASSLTTGSNQPQHF. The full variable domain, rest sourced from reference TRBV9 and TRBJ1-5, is DSGVTQTPKHLITATGQRVTLRCSPRSGDLSVYWYQQSLDQGLQFLIQYYNGEERAKGNILERFSAQQFPDLHSELNLSSLELGDSALYFCASSLTTGSNQPQHFGDGTRLSIL.